The TCR beta chain under discussion was sequenced for a study of memory CD4+ T cells and cytomegalovirus serostatus. About the research overall: Of the healthy Belgian adults, 9 or 10 were CMV seropositive and approximately 25 seronegative. Study results and caveats: Of approximately 150 reported CMV TCRbeta sequences, some 70 were found in memory CD4+ repertoires.

Concerning this clone itself: The antigen is undetermined.

V lost 4 bases, J lost 2 bases, and 14 bases lay in between. The CDR3 is 15 amino acids. From germline, CDR1 is LGHNA and CDR2 YSLEER. Single viable CD3+CD4+CD8-CD45RO+ cells were sorted as the memory CD4+ T cells. CMV serostatus came from serum IgG against pp150, pp28, p38, p52. Positive selection with CD4 microbeads enriched total CD4+ T cells. The assay was immunoSEQ multiplex PCR, and TCRdb's table has in-frame clones only and misses some. The sample holds some 41,000 clones, over 60% seen once. The clonotype comes from an adult in good health and CMV-seronegative. The specimen sequenced was memory CD4+ T cells from blood. The chain employs TRBV4-3 and TRBJ1-1; D unresolved. In DNA, the CDR3 is TGCGCCAGCAGCCCCCGGCCGGATGTAAACACTGAAGCTTTCTTT. Its protein is CASSPRPDVNTEAFF.